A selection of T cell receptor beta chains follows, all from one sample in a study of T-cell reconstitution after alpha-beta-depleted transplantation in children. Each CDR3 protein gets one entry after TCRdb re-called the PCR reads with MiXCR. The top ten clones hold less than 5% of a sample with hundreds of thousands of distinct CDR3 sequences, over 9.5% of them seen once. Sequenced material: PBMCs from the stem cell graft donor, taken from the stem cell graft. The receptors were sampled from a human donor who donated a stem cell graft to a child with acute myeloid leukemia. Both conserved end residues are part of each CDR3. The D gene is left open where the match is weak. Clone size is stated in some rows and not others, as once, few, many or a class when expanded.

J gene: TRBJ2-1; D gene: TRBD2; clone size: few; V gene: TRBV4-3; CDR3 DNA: TGCGCCAGCAGCCAAGTTGGACTAGCGGGAGGTGAGCAGTTCTTC; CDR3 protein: CASSQVGLAGGEQFF
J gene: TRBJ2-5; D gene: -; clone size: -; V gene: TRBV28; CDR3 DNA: TGTGCCAGCACTCCCCTGGTAGGGTGGGAGACCCAGTACTTC; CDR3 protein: CASTPLVGWETQYF
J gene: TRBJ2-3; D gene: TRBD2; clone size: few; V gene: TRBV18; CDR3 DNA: TGTGCCAGCTCGCCACTAGCGCGCACAGATACGCAGTATTTT; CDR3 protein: CASSPLARTDTQYF
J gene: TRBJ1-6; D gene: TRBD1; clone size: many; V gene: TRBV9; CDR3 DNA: TGTGCCAGCAGCGCACTCGGGACAGGCAATTCACCCCTCCACTTT; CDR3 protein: CASSALGTGNSPLHF
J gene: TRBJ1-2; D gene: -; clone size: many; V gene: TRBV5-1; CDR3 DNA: TGCGCCAGCAGCTTGGTAAACAGTAACTATGGCTACACCTTC; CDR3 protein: CASSLVNSNYGYTF
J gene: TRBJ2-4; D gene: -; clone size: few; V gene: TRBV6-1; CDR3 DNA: TGTGCCAGCAGTGAAACTCTCCCGGGGCCCATAGCCAAAAACATTCAGTACTTC; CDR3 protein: CASSETLPGPIAKNIQYF
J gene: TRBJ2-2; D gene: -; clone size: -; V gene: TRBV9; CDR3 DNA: TGTGCCAGCAGCGTAGTGAGAGATAGCGGGGAGCTGTTTTTT; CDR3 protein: CASSVVRDSGELFF
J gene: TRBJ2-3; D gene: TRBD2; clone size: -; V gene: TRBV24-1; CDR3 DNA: TGTGCCACCAGTGATTTGACGACTAGCGGAAGCACAGATACGCAGTATTTT; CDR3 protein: CATSDLTTSGSTDTQYF
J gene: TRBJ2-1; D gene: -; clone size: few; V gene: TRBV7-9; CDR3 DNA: TGTGCCAGCAGCTTATGGGGATCGGACCACAGAGGGACACACTTC; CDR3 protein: CASSLWGSDHRGTHF
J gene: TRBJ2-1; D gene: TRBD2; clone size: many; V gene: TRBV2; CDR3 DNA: TGTGCCAGCAGCCTGACTAGCGGGAGGATTAATGAGCAGTTCTTC; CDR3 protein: CASSLTSGRINEQFF
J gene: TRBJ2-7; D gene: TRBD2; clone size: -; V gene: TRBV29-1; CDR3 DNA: TGCAGCGCCTCGGGGGAGGGAAGGCGGGAGAGCCTCTACGAGCAGTACTTC; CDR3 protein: CSASGEGRRESLYEQYF
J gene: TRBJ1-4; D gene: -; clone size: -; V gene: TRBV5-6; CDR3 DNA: TGTGCCAGCACCCCGGGCCGTGGAGAAAAACTGTTTTTT; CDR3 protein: CASTPGRGEKLFF
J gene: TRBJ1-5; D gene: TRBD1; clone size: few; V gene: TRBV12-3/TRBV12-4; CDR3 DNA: TGTGCCAGCAGTTCGACAGGGTCGGAGCCCCAGCATTTT; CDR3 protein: CASSSTGSEPQHF
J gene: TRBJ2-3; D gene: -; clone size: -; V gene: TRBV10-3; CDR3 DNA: TGTGCCATCAGTGAGTTGCGGACGCCACCCGGGGATACGCAGTATTTT; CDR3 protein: CAISELRTPPGDTQYF
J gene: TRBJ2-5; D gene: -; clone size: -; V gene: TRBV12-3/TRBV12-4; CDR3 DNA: TGTGCCAGCAGTTTAGTGGCCTGGGAGACAGAGGAAGAGACCCAGTACTTC; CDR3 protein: CASSLVAWETEEETQYF
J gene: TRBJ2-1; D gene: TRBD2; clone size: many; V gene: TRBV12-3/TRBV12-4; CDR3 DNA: TGTGCCAGCACCTTACCACTAGCGGGAGGGCACAATGAGCAGTTCTTC; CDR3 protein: CASTLPLAGGHNEQFF
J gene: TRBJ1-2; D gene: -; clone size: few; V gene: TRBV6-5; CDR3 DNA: TGTGCCAGCAGTTACTCGACGCTGGCCCAGGGCTATGGCTACACCTTC; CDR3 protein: CASSYSTLAQGYGYTF
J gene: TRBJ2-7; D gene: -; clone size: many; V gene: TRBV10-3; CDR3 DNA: TGTGCCATCAGGGAAGGTCCCTCCTACGAGCAGTACTTC; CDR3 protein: CAIREGPSYEQYF
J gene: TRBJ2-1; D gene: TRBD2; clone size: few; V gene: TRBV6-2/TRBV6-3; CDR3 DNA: TGTGCCAGCAGTTACCATATAGCGGGAGTATACAATGAGCAGTTCTTC; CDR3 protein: CASSYHIAGVYNEQFF
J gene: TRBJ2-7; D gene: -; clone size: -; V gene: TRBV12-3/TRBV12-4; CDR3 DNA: TGTGCCAGCAGCCCAGACAGGTACTCCTACGAGCAGTACTTC; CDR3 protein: CASSPDRYSYEQYF
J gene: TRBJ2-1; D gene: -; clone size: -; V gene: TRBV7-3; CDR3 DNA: TGTGCCAGCAGGGAGAAAGGCTACAATGAGCAGTTCTTC; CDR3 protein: CASREKGYNEQFF
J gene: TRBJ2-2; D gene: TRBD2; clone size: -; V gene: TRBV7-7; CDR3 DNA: TGTGCGGGCTGGGGCGGGAGGACCGGGGAGCTGTTTTTT; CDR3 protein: CAGWGGRTGELFF
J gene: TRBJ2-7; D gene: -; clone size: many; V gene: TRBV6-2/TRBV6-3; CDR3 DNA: TGTGCCAGCAGTTACTCCCCTACCTACGAGCAGTACTTC; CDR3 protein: CASSYSPTYEQYF
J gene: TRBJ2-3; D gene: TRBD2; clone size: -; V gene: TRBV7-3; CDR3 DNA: TGTGCCAGCAGCTTGGCACGACTAGCGACTAGCACAGATACGCAGTATTTT; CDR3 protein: CASSLARLATSTDTQYF
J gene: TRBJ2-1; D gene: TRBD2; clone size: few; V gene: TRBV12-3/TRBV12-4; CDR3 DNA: TGTGCCAGCAGGGGGACTAGCACTCTCAATGAGCAGTTCTTC; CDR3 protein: CASRGTSTLNEQFF
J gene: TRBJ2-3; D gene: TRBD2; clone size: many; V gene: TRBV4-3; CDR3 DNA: TGCGCCAGCAGCCAAGACGGGAGGGGCACAGATACGCAGTATTTT; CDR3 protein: CASSQDGRGTDTQYF
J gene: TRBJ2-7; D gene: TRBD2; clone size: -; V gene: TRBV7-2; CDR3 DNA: TGTGCCAGCAGCTTCGGGGCGGGAGAGGAAGAGCAGTACTTC; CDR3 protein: CASSFGAGEEEQYF
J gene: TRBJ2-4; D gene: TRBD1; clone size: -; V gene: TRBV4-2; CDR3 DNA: TGTGCCAGCAGCCCGCTGACAGGGGGAGCCAAAAACATTCAGTACTTC; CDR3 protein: CASSPLTGGAKNIQYF
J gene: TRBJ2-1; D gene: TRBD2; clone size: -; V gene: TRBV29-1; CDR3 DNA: TGCAGCGTTCTAGCGGGAGTCAATGAGCAGTTCTTC; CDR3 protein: CSVLAGVNEQFF
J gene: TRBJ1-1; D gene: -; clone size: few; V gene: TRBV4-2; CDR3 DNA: TGTGCCAGCAGCCAAGAAAACGGGGATTACGGGAATGAAGCTTTCTTT; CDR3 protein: CASSQENGDYGNEAFF
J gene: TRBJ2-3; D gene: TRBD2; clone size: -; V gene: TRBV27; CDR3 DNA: TGTGCCAGCAGGGGACTAGCGGGTGTCGGAGATACGCAGTATTTT; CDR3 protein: CASRGLAGVGDTQYF